The source of this T cell receptor beta chain is a study of blood T cell repertoires in COVID-19. Study summary: Both acute and convalescent COVID-19 samples were obtained from the United States, Italy and Spain. From T cells, B-cell-depleted T cells, or PBMCs came the material, which was cDNA or gDNA.

Assay: immunoSEQ multiplex PCR; the TCRdb copy retains only in-frame clones and omits some. This table holds tens of thousands of clones, about 80% found once. In its sample, this clone is medium-sized. The material sequenced was peripheral blood. The receptor was derived from a human donor in a cohort sampled during active COVID-19.

The CDR3 loop is CTSSQERWPQEDTEAFF. The CDR3, as DNA: TGCACCAGCAGCCAAGAACGCTGGCCTCAAGAGGACACTGAAGCTTTCTTT. J is TRBJ1-1 and V is TRBV1. TRBV1 corresponds to a pseudogene. The CDR3 contains 17 residues.